Presented here are 32 T cell receptor beta chains from one specimen sequenced in a study of blood T cells in healthy people across ages. A second PCR, run for about 6 to 11 cycles, used a sample-barcoded 5' primer plus a J-beta primer mix. MiXCR, applied by TCRdb to the 5' RACE reads, yields one record per CDR3 protein. The table has 750,000 or so distinct CDR3 sequences, around 25% seen once; the top ten hold roughly 9%. These sequences were also reported in another study, on T cells of mothers and their children.

The sequenced sample consisted of blood. Source of these receptors: a boy aged 5-17 years in good health.

This clonotype came up a few times. The chain employs TRBV6-5 and TRBJ2-1; D call uncertain. The CDR3 extends over 11 amino acids. Trimming shortened V by 7 bases and J by 5 bases, and 6 bases separated the two germline ends. CDR1 is MNHEY and CDR2 is SVGAGI in the germline V gene. DNA of the CDR3: TGTGCCAGCACACAAGACAATGAGCAGTTCTTC. Protein product: CASTQDNEQFF.

The chain carries TRBV20-1 and TRBJ2-4, with 8 bases matching TRBD1. Germline lookup yields CDR1 DFQATT and CDR2 SNEGSKA (reference sequence). The CDR3 extends over 15 amino acids. J gave up 2 bases and V 4 bases, and 7 bases lay outside the gene matches. CDR3 region: CSATAGGMTKNIQYF. As DNA, the CDR3 is TGCAGTGCTACGGCAGGGGGCATGACCAAAAACATTCAGTACTTC.

The chain has TRBV28 and TRBJ2-5, with 7 bases fitting TRBD2. V lost 5 bases, J lost 7 bases, and 7 bases stayed unmatched. CDR1 is MDHEN, CDR2 SYDVKM, per germline. This CDR3 region has 13 residues. As DNA, the CDR3 is TGTGCCAGCAGTGTTGGACTAGTTGTGACCCAGTACTTC. Its protein product is CASSVGLVVTQYF. The entire variable domain, with the rest obtained from reference TRBV28 and TRBJ2-5, is as follows: DVKVTQSSRYLVKRTGEKVFLECVQDMDHENMFWYRQDPGLGLRLIYFSYDVKMKEKGDIPEGYSVSREKKERFSLILESASTNQTSMYLCASSVGLVVTQYFGPGTRLLVL.

This clonotype was detected only a few times. The V gene is TRBV29-1, the J gene TRBJ2-5, with no clear D. Per germline, CDR1 SQVTM and CDR2 ANQGSEA. The CDR3 totals 12 residues. Trimming removed 4 bases from V and 0 bases from J, with 6 bases in between. CDR3: CSVGPDQETQYF. CDR3 nucleotides: TGCAGCGTTGGACCGGACCAAGAGACCCAGTACTTC. Combining the CDR3 with reference TRBV29-1 and TRBJ2-5 gives the whole variable domain SAVISQKPSRDICQRGTSLTIQCQVDSQVTMMFWYRQQPGQSLTLIATANQGSEATYESGFVIDKFPISRPNLTFSTLTVSNMSPEDSSIYLCSVGPDQETQYFGPGTRLLVL.

The gene calls are TRBV7-9 and TRBJ2-1, with TRBD2 matching over 10 bases. Per germline, CDR1 SEHNR and CDR2 FQNEAQ (reference sequence). Unmatched junction bases numbered 4, after V lost 5 bases and J lost 0 bases. The CDR3 runs to 16 residues. CDR3 residues: CASSRSGGVSYNEQFF. In DNA, the CDR3 is TGTGCCAGCAGCCGGAGCGGGGGGGTCTCCTACAATGAGCAGTTCTTC.

This clonotype was seen only a few times. The chain links TRBV20-1 to TRBJ2-3; D unresolved. V lost 0 bases and J lost 0, with 13 bases in between. The length of the CDR3 is 16 residues. Per germline, CDR1 DFQATT and CDR2 SNEGSKA (reference sequence). CDR3 loop: CSARDPLRISTDTQYF. CDR3 coding DNA: TGCAGTGCTAGAGACCCCCTGCGGATAAGCACAGATACGCAGTATTTT.

The V and J genes are TRBV29-1 and TRBJ2-1; 10 positions agree with TRBD2. The CDR3 extends over 17 amino acids. From germline, CDR1 is SQVTM and CDR2 ANQGSEA. J was trimmed by 6 bases and V by 4 bases; bases with no gene match: 15. CDR3 protein: CSVGLAGVVSFSNEQFF. The CDR3 region has the DNA TGCAGCGTTGGTCTAGCGGGAGTCGTTAGTTTTAGCAATGAGCAGTTCTTC.

The chain is built from TRBV12-5 and TRBJ2-5; no clear D gene. CDR1 and CDR2 (germline): LGHNT, FRNRAP. The CDR3 sequence is 12 residues long. V was clipped by 0 bases and J by 9 bases, with 8 bases between them. In nucleotides, the CDR3 is TGTGCTAGTGGTTTGGTATATGTGGCCCAGTACTTC. Protein: CASGLVYVAQYF.

V usage is TRBV24-1 and J usage is TRBJ1-2; D gene ambiguous. The CDR3 totals 13 residues. V dropped 0 bases and J dropped 6 bases, with 7 bases sitting between them. Germline assignment: CDR1 KGHDR and CDR2 SFDVKD. CDR3 DNA: TGTGCCACCAGTGATTTGCAACACCATGGCTACACCTTC. The encoded protein is CATSDLQHHGYTF.

CDR3: CASSPRPQLGETQYF. The CDR3 DNA is TGCGCCAGCAGCCCCAGGCCACAGTTAGGGGAGACCCAGTACTTC. The rearrangement links TRBV5-1 to TRBJ2-5, with D uncertain. The ends were cut back, 4 bases at V and 5 bases at J, with 18 bases in the middle. The CDR3 extends over 15 amino acids. Germline CDR1 SGHRS, CDR2 YFSETQ.

This clonotype was detected ten times or more. The rearrangement links TRBV28 to TRBJ2-1, with D possibly being TRBD1 (6 bases). The J call may be faulty, since TRBJ2-5 better matches the DNA end. The CDR3 is made up of 13 amino acids. CDR1 is MDHEN and CDR2 is SYDVKM in the germline V gene. The CDR3 loop is CASSPTGPETQYF. The CDR3 DNA sequence: TGTGCCAGCAGTCCGACAGGCCCGGAGACCCAGTACTTC.

This chain links TRBV29-1 with TRBJ2-1; TRBD2 might be the D (5 bases). Germline CDR1 SQVTM, CDR2 ANQGSEA. CDR3 size: 14 residues. Trimming took 7 bases from V and 8 from J, leaving 21 bases between them. The chain's CDR3 is CSGTWEKEVDEQFF. The CDR3 DNA is TGCAGCGGAACATGGGAAAAGGAGGTGGATGAGCAGTTCTTC.

Notes on this clonotype: A junction end diverges from the germline sequence, so it may reflect a read error. The chain has TRBV18 and TRBJ2-1; 9 nucleotides align to TRBD1. The CDR3 is 12 amino acids. Germline CDR1 is KGHSH and CDR2 is LQKENI. The DNA for the CDR3 is TGTGCCAGCTCACCACTCGGACAGGGGCTGATCTTC. Residues: CASSPLGQGLIF. Drawing the rest from reference TRBV18 and TRBJ2-1, the complete variable domain is NAGVMQNPRHLVRRRGQEARLRCSPMKGHSHVYWYRQLPEEGLKFMVYLQKENIIDESGMPKERFSAEFPKEGPSILRIQQVVRGDSAAYFCASSPLGQGLIFGPGTRLTVL.

This rearrangement joins TRBV6-1 to TRBJ2-7, with D perhaps TRBD1 or TRBD2 (5 bases each). Trimming pared 0 bases from V and 3 bases from J, leaving 12 bases between. This CDR3 contains 15 residues. Germline values: CDR1 MNHNS, CDR2 SASEGT. The CDR3 nucleotides are TGTGCCAGCAGTGAAGCCGGGACCTTGGGCTACGAGCAGTACTTC. This sequence encodes CASSEAGTLGYEQYF.

The table lists this clonotype with a few counts. The chain combines TRBV29-1 with TRBJ2-5, with D tentatively TRBD2 (6 bases). The ends were cut back, 6 bases at V and 2 bases at J, with 16 bases in the middle. CDR1 and CDR2 from the germline V gene are SQVTM and ANQGSEA. The CDR3 is 14 residues long. CDR3 sequence: CSVEGRLLQETQYF. The CDR3 bases are TGCAGCGTGGAGGGGAGGTTACTACAAGAGACCCAGTACTTC.

This sequence joins TRBV13 and TRBJ2-5, with D perhaps matching TRBD2 (6 bases). CDR3 size: 15 residues. In germline, CDR1 is PRHDT, CDR2 FYEKMQ (reference sequence). V dropped 5 bases and J dropped 1 base, with 14 bases sitting between them. In nucleotides, the CDR3 is TGTGCCAGCAGCCCCAGCCCCGGGGGCCAAGAGACCCAGTACTTC. Its protein product is CASSPSPGGQETQYF.

This chain connects TRBV5-1 to TRBJ2-1, with D perhaps matching TRBD1 (5 bases). Trimming left V 4 bases short and J 0 bases short, with 14 bases between. In germline, CDR1 is SGHRS, CDR2 YFSETQ. This CDR3 comprises 16 residues. The CDR3 loop is CASSQVGLSSYNEQFF. Written as DNA, the CDR3 is TGCGCCAGCAGCCAGGTGGGGCTGAGCTCCTACAATGAGCAGTTCTTC.

The rearrangement joins TRBV7-2 to TRBJ1-3; D perhaps matches TRBD1 (5 bases). Germline V CDR1 and CDR2: SGHTA, FQGNSA. V was pared by 1 base and J by 0 bases, with 10 bases between. This CDR3 contains 16 residues. The CDR3 sequence is CASSLVGAVSGNTIYF. CDR3 bases: TGTGCCAGCAGCTTAGTAGGGGCGGTCTCTGGAAACACCATATATTTT.

This clonotype was recorded a few times. The V call is TRBV11-1, the J call TRBJ2-1, with 13 bases lining up with TRBD2. Looked up from germline, CDR1 is SGHAT and CDR2 is FQDESV (reference sequence). J lost 6 bases, V lost 5 bases, and 4 bases had no gene match. This CDR3 has 15 amino acids. CDR3 nucleotide sequence: TGTGCCAGCAGCATCGGGACTAGCGGGACCAATGAGCAGTTCTTC. Its translation is CASSIGTSGTNEQFF. The full variable domain, completed using reference TRBV11-1 and TRBJ2-1, is EAEVAQSPRYKITEKSQAVAFWCDPISGHATLYWYRQILGQGPELLVQFQDESVVDDSQLPKDRFSAERLKGVDSTLKIQPAELGDSAMYLCASSIGTSGTNEQFFGPGTRLTVL.

The chain combines TRBV6-2 or TRBV6-3 with TRBJ2-5; D is unclear. The J call is doubtful: the DNA matches TRBJ2-7 better. Germline CDR1 MNHEY, CDR2 SVGEGT. This CDR3 has 15 amino acids. The CDR3 loop reads CASSSMAASTYEQYF. CDR3 bases: TGTGCCAGCAGTTCGATGGCGGCCTCCACCTACGAGCAGTACTTC.

This clonotype was counted a few times. The V gene is TRBV3-1, the J gene TRBJ2-5; D unresolved. Germline-derived CDR1 and CDR2 are LGHDT and YNNKEL (reference sequence). V lost 1 base and J lost 0, with 9 bases in between. CDR3 length: 15 amino acids. As DNA, the CDR3 is TGTGCCAGCAGCCAAGTATCCGAGAACCAAGAGACCCAGTACTTC. Encoded protein: CASSQVSENQETQYF.

The CDR3 here is CASQSGSLEQFF. CDR3 bases: TGTGCCAGCCAGAGCGGGAGTCTTGAGCAGTTCTTC. The chain joins TRBV28 to TRBJ2-1; 8 bases line up with TRBD2. The trim removed 8 bases at V and 9 bases at J, leaving 6 bases unmatched. The germline CDR1 and CDR2 sequences are MDHEN and SYDVKM. The CDR3 totals 12 residues. Variable domain in full (rest from reference TRBV28 and TRBJ2-1): DVKVTQSSRYLVKRTGEKVFLECVQDMDHENMFWYRQDPGLGLRLIYFSYDVKMKEKGDIPEGYSVSREKKERFSLILESASTNQTSMYLCASQSGSLEQFFGPGTRLTVL.

J is TRBJ2-5 and V is TRBV5-1; weak D call: TRBD2 (6 bases). Germline V gene sequence: CDR1 SGHRS, CDR2 YFSETQ. V was cut by 5 bases and J by 4 bases, with 15 bases left in between. The CDR3 length is 14 residues. The CDR3: CASRSGLSRETQYF. DNA of the CDR3: TGCGCCAGCAGGTCGGGACTCTCTAGAGAGACCCAGTACTTC.

The chain recombines TRBV6-1 with TRBJ2-1; D may be TRBD1 (7 bases). Germline assignment: CDR1 MNHNS and CDR2 SASEGT. CDR3 size: 17 residues. V lost 4 bases and J lost 4, with 20 bases in between. The CDR3 coding sequence is TGTGCCAGCAGTGTGTGGTTGGAGGGGGCGCGGTACAATGAGCAGTTCTTC. As protein: CASSVWLEGARYNEQFF.

On this clonotype itself: This likely comes from a read error, as the CDR3 has no conserved phenylalanine or tryptophan at its end. The chain recombines TRBV2 with TRBJ2-1, with a possible D match to TRBD2 (6 bases). The germline gives CDR1 SNHLY, CDR2 FYNNEI. The length of the CDR3 is 15 residues. V lost 3 bases to trimming and J lost 4 bases, with 13 bases between them. The CDR3 reads CASSDTGGPYNEQFL. The CDR3 DNA sequence: TGTGCCAGCAGTGACACAGGAGGGCCTTACAATGAGCAGTTCCTC.

V gene TRBV20-1 combines with J gene TRBJ2-7; D perhaps matches TRBD1 (6 bases). The V gene lost 1 base and the J gene lost 3 bases, with 16 bases spanning the gap. Germline CDR1 DFQATT, CDR2 SNEGSKA (reference sequence). The CDR3 has 15 amino acids. For the CDR3, the DNA is TGCAGTGCTAGAGGGAGAAGGGCAGGGGTCTACGAGCAGTACTTC. Amino acid sequence: CSARGRRAGVYEQYF.

CDR3 sequence: CASGTSGGRTGELFF. The CDR3 DNA reads TGTGCCAGCGGGACTAGCGGGGGCCGGACCGGGGAGCTGTTTTTT. The V and J genes are TRBV12-3 or TRBV12-4 and TRBJ2-2; TRBD2 agrees at 14 bases. The CDR3 has 15 residues. With V trimmed by 8 bases and J by 5 bases, 4 bases remained unmatched.

The chain uses TRBV18 and TRBJ2-1; 7 bases agree with TRBD1. The V gene end was trimmed by 2 bases and the J gene end by 8 bases; junction bases not matched to a gene: 3. CDR3 length equals 13 residues. Germline lookup yields CDR1 KGHSH and CDR2 LQKENI. CDR3 coding DNA: TGTGCCAGCTCACCATCGGGGACAGATGAGCAGTTCTTC. Translation gives CASSPSGTDEQFF.

As to this clonotype: One end of the junction fails to match germline, which may point to a read error. The chain couples TRBV28 to TRBJ2-5; 9 bases align to TRBD2. The CDR3 runs 17 residues. Germline CDR1 and CDR2: MDHEN and SYDVKM. The DNA for the CDR3 is TGTGCCAGCAGTAGCCTTGGGACTAGCAGATCCCAAGAGGCCCAGTACTTC. The encoded protein is CASSSLGTSRSQEAQYF.

V and J are TRBV12-3 or TRBV12-4 and TRBJ2-1, with TRBD2 identical over 8 bases. There are 16 residues in the CDR3. The junction had 10 bases not matched to a gene; V was cut back by 2 bases and J by 7 bases. CDR3: CASSLSSGKVRNEQFF. The CDR3 DNA sequence: TGTGCCAGCAGTTTAAGTAGCGGGAAGGTCAGGAATGAGCAGTTCTTC.

The rearrangement links TRBV7-9 to TRBJ1-4, with a possible D match to TRBD1 (6 bases). The CDR3 has 15 residues. Germline V gene sequence: CDR1 SEHNR, CDR2 FQNEAQ (reference sequence). Trimming cost V 0 bases and J 7 bases, with 12 bases left between them. DNA of the CDR3: TGTGCCAGCAGCTTAGCGGGCAGGGACACTGAAAAACTGTTTTTT. Its protein product is CASSLAGRDTEKLFF.

This clonotype was detected only a few times. The chain couples TRBV10-3 to TRBJ2-5; D may be TRBD1 or TRBD2 (5 bases each). The ends were cut back, 10 bases at V and 5 bases at J, with 14 bases in the middle. There are 12 residues in the CDR3. In germline, CDR1 is ENHRY, CDR2 SYGVKD. CDR3 sequence (DNA): TGTGCCAGCAGGGATACGGGGGAGACCCAGTACTTC. Its translation: CASRDTGETQYF.